Shown below are 2 T cell receptor beta chains from a single sample sequenced in a study of blood T cells in healthy people across ages. Next came a second PCR, run for roughly 7 to 12 cycles, which used a sample-barcoded 5' primer along with a J-beta primer mix. One entry per CDR3 protein results from TCRdb running MiXCR on the 5' RACE reads. The profile shows roughly 1,500,000 distinct CDR3 sequences, approximately 40% of them singletons. Specimen: blood. The receptors stem from a woman younger than 30 in good health.

This clonotype was found a few times. The chain employs TRBV3-1 and TRBJ2-1, with D possibly matching TRBD1 (5 bases). Trimming removed 4 bases from V and 6 bases from J, with 10 bases in between. In germline, CDR1 is LGHDT, CDR2 YNNKEL (reference sequence). The CDR3 has 13 residues. CDR3 DNA sequence: TGTGCCAGCAGCCGTTACCAGGGCAATGAGCAGTTCTTC. This sequence encodes CASSRYQGNEQFF.

This clonotype was recorded many times. The chain has TRBV10-3 and TRBJ2-4, with D hard to call. The germline V gene has CDR1 ENHRY and CDR2 SYGVKD. This CDR3 region has 15 residues. Trimming removed 6 bases from V and 9 bases from J, with 21 bases in between. In DNA form, the CDR3 reads TGTGCCATCAGCCCCGGACCCACGGACCCTGGCATTCAGTACTTC. Translation gives CAISPGPTDPGIQYF.